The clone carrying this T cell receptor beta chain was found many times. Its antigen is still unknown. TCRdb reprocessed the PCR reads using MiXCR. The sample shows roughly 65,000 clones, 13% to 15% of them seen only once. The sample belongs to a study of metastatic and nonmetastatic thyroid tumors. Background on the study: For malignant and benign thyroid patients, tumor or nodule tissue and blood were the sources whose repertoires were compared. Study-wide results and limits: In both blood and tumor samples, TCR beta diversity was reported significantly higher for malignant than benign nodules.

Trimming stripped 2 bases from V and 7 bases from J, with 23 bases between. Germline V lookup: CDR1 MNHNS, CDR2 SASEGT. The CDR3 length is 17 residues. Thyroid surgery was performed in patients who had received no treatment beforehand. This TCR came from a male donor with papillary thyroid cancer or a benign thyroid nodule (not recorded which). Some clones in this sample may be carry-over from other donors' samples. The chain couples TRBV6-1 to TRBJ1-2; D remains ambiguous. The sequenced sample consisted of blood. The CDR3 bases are TGTGCCAGCAGTGAAAATTACCGGGGTATCTTCCCTATTGGCTACACCTTC. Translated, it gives CASSENYRGIFPIGYTF.